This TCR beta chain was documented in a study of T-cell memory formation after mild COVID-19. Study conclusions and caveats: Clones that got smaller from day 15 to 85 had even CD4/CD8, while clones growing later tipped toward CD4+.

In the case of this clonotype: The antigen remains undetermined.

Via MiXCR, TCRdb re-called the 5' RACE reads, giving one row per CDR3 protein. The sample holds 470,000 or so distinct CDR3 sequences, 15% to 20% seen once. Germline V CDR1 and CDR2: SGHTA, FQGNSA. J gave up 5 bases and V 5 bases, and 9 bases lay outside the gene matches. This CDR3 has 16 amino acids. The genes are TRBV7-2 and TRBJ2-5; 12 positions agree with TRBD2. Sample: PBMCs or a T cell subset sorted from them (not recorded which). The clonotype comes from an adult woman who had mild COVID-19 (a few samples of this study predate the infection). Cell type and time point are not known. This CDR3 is CASSTTSGSGWETQYF. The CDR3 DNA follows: TGTGCCAGCAGCACGACTAGCGGGAGTGGTTGGGAGACCCAGTACTTC.